These 5 T cell receptor beta chains share one sample of origin, sequenced in a study of radiation and T cells in renal cell carcinoma. Clones were read by immunoSEQ multiplex PCR, and TCRdb kept only the in-frame ones, dropping some. The sample contains about 140,000 clones, 75% to 90% of which appear only once. Time point given: baseline pretreatment blood. Noted treatment: 15 Gy SBRT to primary tumor, nephrectomy 4 weeks later. Sequencing used blood, obtained from a patient whose treatment included radiotherapy and nephrectomy. The receptor source for this set is a woman in her forties or fifties with renal cell carcinoma.

This clone was seen a single time. This chain links TRBV7-9 with TRBJ1-1, with 8 bases fitting TRBD1. With 1 base clipped from V and 1 base from J, the junction kept 2 bases outside the gene matches. Looked up from germline, CDR1 is SEHNR and CDR2 is FQNEAQ (reference sequence). This CDR3 spans 15 amino acids. The CDR3 coding sequence is TGTGCCAGCAGCTTAGAGGGACAGGCGAACACTGAAGCTTTCTTT. This gives the protein CASSLEGQANTEAFF.

J is TRBJ1-6 and V is TRBV30, with no clear D. Trimming pared 3 bases from V and 9 bases from J, leaving 12 bases between. The CDR3 length is 13 residues. Germline loops: CDR1 GTSNPN, CDR2 SVGIG (reference sequence). The CDR3 region is CAWRERTASPLHF. DNA for the CDR3: TGTGCCTGGAGAGAGCGGACCGCTTCACCCCTCCACTTT.

The rearrangement joins TRBV5-6 to TRBJ1-5; D is unclear. Germline V CDR1 and CDR2: SGHDT, YYEEEE. Trimming took off 3 bases at V and 9 bases at J, with 16 bases between the two ends. The CDR3 contains 14 residues. The DNA for the CDR3 is TGTGCCAGCAGCTCCGGGATTCTAGAGGGGCCCCAGCATTTT. It translates to CASSSGILEGPQHF.

This chain joins TRBV27 and TRBJ1-5; D not certain. The CDR3 runs 12 residues. Germline values: CDR1 MNHEY, CDR2 SMNVEV (reference sequence). V was clipped by 2 bases and J by 9 bases, with 8 bases between them. CDR3 sequence (DNA): TGTGCCAGCAGTTTAAGACCCGGGCCCCAGCATTTT. Amino acid sequence: CASSLRPGPQHF.

On this clone itself: Since no conserved phenylalanine or tryptophan closes the CDR3, a read error is the likely cause. The DNA is left out, because the CDR3 cannot be placed on it with certainty; the CDR3 is given as TCRdb lists it. This sequence joins TRBV20-1 and TRBJ1-1. CDR1 and CDR2 from the germline V gene are DFQATT and SNEGSKA (reference sequence). Both ends counted, the CDR3 spans 9 residues. CDR3 protein: CSAGGGQKV.